This T cell receptor (beta chain) originates from a study of OX40 agonist ivuxolimab in advanced cancers. As for the study in general: A partial response was reached by three patients: one with hepatocellular carcinoma and two with cutaneous melanoma.

Assay used: immunoSEQ multiplex PCR; TCRdb lists only in-frame clones, some missing. In the table there are 40,000 or so clones, approximately 85% of which are singletons. Note on this clone: The antigen is unknown.

Findings and caveats of the study: In CD8+ T cells, expanded clones were on average more numerous than in CD4+. Both CD4+ and CD8+ T cell populations in blood had undergone clonal expansion by week 6 at 0.1 to 3.0 mg/kg. The study found among the lowest clonal expansion in partial responders at 0.1-3.0 mg/kg.

J gave up 2 bases and V 7 bases, and 2 bases lay outside the gene matches. This CDR3 has 13 residues. The germline gives CDR1 MNHEY, CDR2 SVGAGI. The sequence was obtained from an adult with an advanced solid tumor such as melanoma, head and neck, liver or kidney cancer. Sequenced here: CD4+ or CD8+ T cells sorted from blood, sampled in a trial of the OX40 agonist ivuxolimab. The chain links TRBV6-5 to TRBJ1-3; 7 bases map to TRBD1. CDR3 region: CASIQGAGNTIYF. CDR3 nucleotide sequence: TGTGCCAGCATTCAGGGGGCTGGAAACACCATATATTTT.